This entry is about one TCR beta chain. What it binds is not known. The CDR3 consists of 12 residues. J lost 5 bases, V lost 10 bases, and 3 bases had no gene match. Germline CDR1 reads KGHDR; CDR2 reads SFDVKD. One entry per CDR3 protein results from TCRdb running MiXCR on the 5' RACE reads. The top ten clones hold about 3.8% of a sample with 200,000 to 250,000 distinct CDR3 sequences, approximately 10% of them seen once. This sample is drawn from a study of T-cell memory formation after mild COVID-19. General study results and limits: The authors did not confirm SARS-CoV-2 specificity of second-wave clones peaking day 37. Clones that got smaller from day 15 to 85 had even CD4/CD8, while clones growing later tipped toward CD4+. Clones which contracted sat mainly in CM and EM if CD4+, and in EMRA if CD8+.

The clonotype comes from a young man who had mild COVID-19 (a few samples of this study predate the infection). Cell type and time point are not known. V usage is TRBV24-1 and J usage is TRBJ2-3; 9 bases fit TRBD1. Source material: PBMCs or a T cell subset sorted from them (not recorded which). The CDR3 loop is CATSDRGDTQYF. Written as DNA, the CDR3 is TGTGCCACATCGGACAGGGGAGATACGCAGTATTTT.